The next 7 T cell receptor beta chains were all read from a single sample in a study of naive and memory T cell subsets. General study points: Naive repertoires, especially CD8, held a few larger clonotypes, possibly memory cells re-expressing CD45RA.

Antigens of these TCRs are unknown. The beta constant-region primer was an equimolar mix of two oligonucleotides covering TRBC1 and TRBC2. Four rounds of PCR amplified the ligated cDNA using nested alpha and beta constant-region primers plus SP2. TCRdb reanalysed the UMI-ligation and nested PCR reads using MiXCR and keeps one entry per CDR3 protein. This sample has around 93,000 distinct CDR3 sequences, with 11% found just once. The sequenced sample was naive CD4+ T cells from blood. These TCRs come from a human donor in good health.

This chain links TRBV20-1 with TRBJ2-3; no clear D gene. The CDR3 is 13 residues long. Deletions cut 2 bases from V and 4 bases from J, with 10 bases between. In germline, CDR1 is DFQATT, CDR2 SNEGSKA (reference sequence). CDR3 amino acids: CSARLVRSDTQYF. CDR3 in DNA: TGCAGTGCTAGACTCGTTAGGTCAGATACGCAGTATTTT.

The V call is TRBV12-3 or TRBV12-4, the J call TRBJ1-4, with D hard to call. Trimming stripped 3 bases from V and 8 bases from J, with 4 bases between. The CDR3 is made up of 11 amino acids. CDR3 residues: CASSLREKLFF. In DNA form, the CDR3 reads TGTGCCAGCAGTTTGCGGGAAAAACTGTTTTTT.

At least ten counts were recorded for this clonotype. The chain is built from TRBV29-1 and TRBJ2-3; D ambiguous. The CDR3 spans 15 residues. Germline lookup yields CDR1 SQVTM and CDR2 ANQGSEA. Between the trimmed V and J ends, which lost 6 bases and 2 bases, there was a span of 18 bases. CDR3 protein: CSVKGTLHPTDTQYF. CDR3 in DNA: TGCAGCGTAAAGGGAACACTGCATCCCACAGATACGCAGTATTTT.

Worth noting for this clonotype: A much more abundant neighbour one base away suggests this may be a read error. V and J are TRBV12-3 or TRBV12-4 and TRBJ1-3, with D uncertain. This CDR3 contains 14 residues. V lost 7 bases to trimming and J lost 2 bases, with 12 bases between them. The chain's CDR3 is CASTLQITGNTIYF. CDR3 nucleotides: TGTGCCAGCACCCTACAGATCACTGGAAACACCATATATTTT.

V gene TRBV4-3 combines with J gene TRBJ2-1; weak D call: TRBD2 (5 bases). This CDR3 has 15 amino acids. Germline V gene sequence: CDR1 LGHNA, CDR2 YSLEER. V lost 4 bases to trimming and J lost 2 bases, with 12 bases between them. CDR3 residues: CASSRDSVTYNEQFF. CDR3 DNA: TGCGCCAGCAGCCGAGATAGCGTAACCTACAATGAGCAGTTCTTC.

DNA for the CDR3: TGTGCCAGCTCACGAAAGTTGGACAGAAGCTCTGGGGCCAACGTCCTGACTTTC. Its protein is CASSRKLDRSSGANVLTF. J is TRBJ2-6 and V is TRBV18, with D perhaps TRBD1 (6 bases). CDR1 is KGHSH, CDR2 LQKENI, per germline. V was clipped by 4 bases and J by 0 bases, with 16 bases between them. The CDR3 contains 18 residues.

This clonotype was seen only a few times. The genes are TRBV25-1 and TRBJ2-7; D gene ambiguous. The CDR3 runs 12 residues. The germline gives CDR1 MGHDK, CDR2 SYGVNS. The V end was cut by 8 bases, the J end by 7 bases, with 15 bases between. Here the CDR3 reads CASRTVKDEQYF. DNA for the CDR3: TGTGCCAGCCGAACGGTTAAGGATGAGCAGTACTTC.